The sequence of this T cell receptor (beta chain) was determined in a study of T cell responses to AZD1222 COVID-19 vaccine. CDR1 and CDR2 (germline): SGHTA, FQGTGA. With 3 bases removed from V and 3 bases from J, the gap between germline ends came to 11 bases. This CDR3 has 14 residues. Clones were read by immunoSEQ multiplex PCR, and TCRdb kept only the in-frame ones, dropping some. In the table there are about 100,000 clones, roughly 84% of which are singletons. This clone has only a few counts. This chain uses TRBV7-3 with TRBJ1-1, with D possibly TRBD1 on 6 matching bases. The sequence was collected from an adult in good health. Sequenced here: peripheral blood, sampled on day 0 of AZD1222 vaccination. The CDR3 DNA sequence: TGTGCCAGCAGCTTTGCGGGACATTACACTGAAGCTTTCTTT. It encodes CASSFAGHYTEAFF. Using reference TRBV7-3 and TRBJ1-1 for the parts outside the CDR3, the full variable domain is GAGVSQTPSNKVTEKGKYVELRCDPISGHTALYWYRQSLGQGPEFLIYFQGTGAADDSGLPNDRFFAVRPEGSVSTLKIQRTERGDSAVYLCASSFAGHYTEAFFGQGTRLTVV.